The rows below give T cell receptor beta chains drawn from one sample of a study of blood T cell repertoires in COVID-19. The assay was immunoSEQ multiplex PCR, and TCRdb's table has in-frame clones only and misses some. The sample has about 60,000 clones; 90% are singletons. The sample comprised peripheral blood. The receptors derive from a man aged 55 to 70 with active COVID-19. CDR3s include the opening cysteine and the closing phenylalanine or tryptophan. The D gene is left open where the match is weak. Clone size is not always given. Where it is, it says once, few, many or a class for expanded clones.

TRBD1 . TRBJ2-1 TRBV11-2 CASSLQQGVNNEQFF TGTGCCAGCAGCTTACAGCAGGGGGTTAACAATGAGCAGTTCTTC
. . TRBJ1-4 TRBV18 CASSQAADGELFF TGTGCCAGCTCACAAGCCGCCGACGGGGAACTGTTTTTT
. . TRBJ1-3 TRBV11-2 CASSLEQGSGNTIYF TGTGCCAGCAGCTTGGAACAGGGCTCTGGAAACACCATATATTTT
. . TRBJ2-7 TRBV6-5 CASRLSRTYSYEQYF TGTGCCAGCAGATTATCCCGGACTTACTCCTACGAGCAGTACTTC
TRBD1 . TRBJ1-2 TRBV30 CAWKTWRGRGYTF TGTGCCTGGAAAACATGGAGGGGGCGAGGCTACACCTTC
TRBD2 . TRBJ2-2 TRBV7-2 CASSDPLSGKHTGELFF TGTGCCAGCAGCGATCCCCTTAGCGGGAAGCACACCGGGGAGCTGTTTTTT
. . TRBJ2-1 TRBV7-2 CASSIQGQLIAYNEQFF TGTGCCAGCAGCATTCAGGGGCAATTAATAGCCTACAATGAGCAGTTCTTC
. . TRBJ2-5 TRBV6-6 CASSYRGETQYF TGTGCCAGCAGTTACAGGGGGGAGACCCAGTACTTC
. . TRBJ2-3 TRBV3-1/TRBV3-2 CASSSGGRTTDTQYF TGTGCCAGCTCATCCGGGGGACGGACCACAGATACGCAGTATTTT
. . TRBJ2-6 TRBV13 CASSYRASGANVLTF TGTGCCAGCAGCTACAGGGCCTCTGGGGCCAACGTCCTGACTTTC
TRBD1 few TRBJ2-2 TRBV5-4 CASSLPPGGETGELFF TGTGCCAGCAGCTTGCCGCCAGGGGGCGAGACCGGGGAGCTGTTTTTT
TRBD1 . TRBJ2-2 TRBV6-4 CASSQGAMATGELFF TGTGCCAGCAGTCAGGGGGCGATGGCCACCGGGGAGCTGTTTTTT
. . TRBJ1-5 TRBV27 CASSFRGIGQPQHF TGTGCCAGCAGTTTTAGGGGTATAGGTCAGCCCCAGCATTTT
. . TRBJ2-3 TRBV19 CASKRTDTDTQYF TGTGCCAGTAAGCGGACAGACACAGATACGCAGTATTTT
. . TRBJ2-3 TRBV30 CAWSQGVTQYF TGTGCCTGGTCCCAAGGGGTTACGCAGTATTTT
TRBD2 . TRBJ2-3 TRBV7-3 CASSIGLVLPDTQYF TGTGCCAGCAGCATCGGACTAGTCCTTCCAGATACGCAGTATTTT
. . TRBJ1-1 TRBV5-4 CASSSSAQGNTEAFF TGTGCCAGCAGCTCTTCGGCTCAGGGGAACACTGAAGCTTTCTTT
TRBD1 . TRBJ2-2 TRBV6-5 CASRAGTANTGELFF TGTGCCAGCAGAGCCGGGACAGCGAACACCGGGGAGCTGTTTTTT
TRBD1 . TRBJ2-7 TRBV11-2 CASSLGLRQGPYEQYF TGTGCCAGCAGCTTAGGCCTCCGACAGGGACCCTACGAGCAGTACTTC
TRBD1 . TRBJ1-2 TRBV2 CASILRTGGYGYTF TGTGCCAGCATCCTGAGAACAGGGGGCTATGGCTACACCTTC
TRBD1 . TRBJ2-7 TRBV9 CASSVATGVSYEQYF TGTGCCAGCAGCGTAGCTACAGGGGTTTCCTACGAGCAGTACTTC
. . TRBJ2-1 TRBV5-1 CASSLGGPSSYNEQFF TGCGCCAGCAGCTTGGGAGGTCCCAGCTCCTACAATGAGCAGTTCTTC
TRBD1 . TRBJ1-4 TRBV7-8 CASSYYTGTGLNEKLFF TGTGCCAGCAGCTACTACACCGGGACAGGGCTCAATGAAAAACTGTTTTTT
. . TRBJ2-3 TRBV6-6 CASRSYIGGGTDTQYF TGTGCCAGCAGATCATATATAGGGGGAGGCACAGATACGCAGTATTTT
TRBD1 . TRBJ1-6 TRBV5-5 CASQGQGHSPLHF TGTGCCAGCCAGGGACAGGGACATTCACCCCTCCACTTT
TRBD1 . TRBJ1-6 TRBV10-3 CATGQGDSPLHF TGTGCCACGGGACAGGGCGATTCACCCCTCCACTTT